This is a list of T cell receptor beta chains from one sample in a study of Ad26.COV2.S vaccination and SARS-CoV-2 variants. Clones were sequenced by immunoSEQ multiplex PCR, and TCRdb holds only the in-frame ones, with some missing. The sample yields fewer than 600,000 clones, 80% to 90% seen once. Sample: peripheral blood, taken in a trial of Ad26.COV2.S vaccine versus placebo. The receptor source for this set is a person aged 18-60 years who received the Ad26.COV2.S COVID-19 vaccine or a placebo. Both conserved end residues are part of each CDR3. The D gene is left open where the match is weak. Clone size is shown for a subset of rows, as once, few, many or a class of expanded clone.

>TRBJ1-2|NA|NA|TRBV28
CASSLADYGYTF
TGTGCCAGCAGTTTGGCGGACTATGGCTACACCTTC
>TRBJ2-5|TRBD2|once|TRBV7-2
CASSTGSGGGHETQYF
TGTGCCAGCAGCACGGGAAGCGGGGGAGGACATGAGACCCAGTACTTC
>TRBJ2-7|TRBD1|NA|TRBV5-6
CASSLTGQGGDYEQYF
TGTGCCAGCAGCTTGACGGGACAGGGAGGAGACTACGAGCAGTACTTC
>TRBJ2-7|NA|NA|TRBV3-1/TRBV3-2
CASSQGYEQYF
TGTGCCAGCAGCCAAGGATACGAGCAGTACTTC
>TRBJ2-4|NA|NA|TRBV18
CASSPPIGRILAKNIQYF
TGTGCCAGCTCACCACCGATAGGACGTATTCTAGCCAAAAACATTCAGTACTTC
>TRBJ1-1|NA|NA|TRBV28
CASRDTPGGAFF
TGTGCCAGCAGGGACACCCCTGGCGGAGCTTTCTTT
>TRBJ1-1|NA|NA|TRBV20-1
CSASPLRERNTEAFF
TGCAGTGCTAGTCCCCTCAGAGAAAGAAACACTGAAGCTTTCTTT
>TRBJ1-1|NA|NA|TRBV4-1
CASSHVGERIEAFF
TGCGCCAGCAGCCACGTGGGGGAGAGGATTGAAGCTTTCTTT
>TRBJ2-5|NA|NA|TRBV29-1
CSAILWETQYF
TGCAGCGCCATTCTCTGGGAGACCCAGTACTTC
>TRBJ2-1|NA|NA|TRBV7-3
CASSLTLGNEQFF
TGTGCCAGCAGCTTAACGCTTGGCAATGAGCAGTTCTTC
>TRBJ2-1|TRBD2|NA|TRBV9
CASSVAPSSGRGHYNEQFF
TGTGCCAGCAGCGTAGCCCCATCAAGCGGGAGGGGCCATTACAATGAGCAGTTCTTC
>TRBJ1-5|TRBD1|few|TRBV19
CASRTPGQPYQPQHF
TGTGCCAGTAGAACACCGGGACAGCCTTATCAGCCCCAGCATTTT
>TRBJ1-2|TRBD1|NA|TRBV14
CASSSTPGQGFYGYTF
TGTGCCAGCAGCTCAACACCGGGACAGGGATTCTATGGCTACACCTTC
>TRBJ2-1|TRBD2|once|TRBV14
CASSRRTSGYNEQFF
TGTGCCAGCAGCCGGAGGACTAGCGGTTACAATGAGCAGTTCTTC
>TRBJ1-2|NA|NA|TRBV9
CASSVGSGTFYGYTF
TGTGCCAGCAGCGTAGGCTCAGGGACGTTCTATGGCTACACCTTC
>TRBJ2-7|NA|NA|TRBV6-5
CASRRTAGDPYEQYF
TGTGCCAGCAGAAGGACGGCCGGGGACCCCTACGAGCAGTACTTC
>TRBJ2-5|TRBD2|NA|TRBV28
CASSEGLHGGETQYF
TGTGCCAGCAGTGAGGGACTACATGGGGGGGAGACCCAGTACTTC
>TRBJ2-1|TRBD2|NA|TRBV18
CASSPLAGGDNEQFF
TGTGCCAGCTCACCACTAGCGGGAGGGGACAATGAGCAGTTCTTC
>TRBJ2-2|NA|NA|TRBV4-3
CASSQYTSKAGELFF
TGCGCCAGCAGCCAATATACTAGCAAGGCCGGGGAGCTGTTTTTT
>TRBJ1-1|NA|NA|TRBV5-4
CASDNEGRNTEAFF
TGTGCCAGCGACAATGAGGGGCGGAACACTGAAGCTTTCTTT
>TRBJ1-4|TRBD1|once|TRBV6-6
CASRSGRQGGNEKLFF
TGTGCCAGCCGGTCAGGCCGACAGGGAGGAAATGAAAAACTGTTTTTT
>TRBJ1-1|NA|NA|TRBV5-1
CASSGDRTDTEAFF
TGCGCCAGCAGCGGGGACCGGACGGACACTGAAGCTTTCTTT
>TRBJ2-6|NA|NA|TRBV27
CASSLSYQSGANVLTF
TGTGCCAGCAGTCTGTCATATCAATCTGGGGCCAACGTCCTGACTTTC
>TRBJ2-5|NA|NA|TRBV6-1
CASSEWRVGYQETQYF
TGTGCCAGCAGTGAATGGAGGGTGGGGTACCAAGAGACCCAGTACTTC
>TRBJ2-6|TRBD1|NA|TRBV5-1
CASSSRDRGAGANVLTF
TGCGCCAGCAGCTCCCGGGACAGGGGTGCTGGGGCCAACGTCCTGACTTTC
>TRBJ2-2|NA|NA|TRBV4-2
CASSPPDRAAGELFF
TGTGCCAGCAGCCCGCCCGATCGAGCGGCCGGGGAGCTGTTTTTT
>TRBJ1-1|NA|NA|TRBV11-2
CASSHAPRVNTEAFF
TGTGCCAGCAGCCACGCTCCCCGGGTGAACACTGAAGCTTTCTTT
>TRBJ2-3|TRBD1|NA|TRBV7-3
CASSSGQGRADTQYF
TGTGCCAGCAGCTCCGGACAGGGAAGGGCAGATACGCAGTATTTT
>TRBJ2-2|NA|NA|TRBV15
CATSRVKNTGELFF
TGTGCCACCAGCAGAGTAAAAAACACCGGGGAGCTGTTTTTT
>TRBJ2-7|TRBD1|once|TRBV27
CASSLSWTGRPYEQYF
TGTGCCAGCAGTTTATCGTGGACAGGGCGACCCTACGAGCAGTACTTC
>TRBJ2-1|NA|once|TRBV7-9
CASSPRLFSYNEQFF
TGTGCCAGCAGCCCACGACTCTTCTCCTACAATGAGCAGTTCTTC
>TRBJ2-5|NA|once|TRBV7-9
CASSLGTTGPLGTQYF
TGTGCCAGCAGCTTAGGAACGACAGGTCCTCTCGGGACCCAGTACTTC
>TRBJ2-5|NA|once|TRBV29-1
CSVVGPDVTQYF
TGCAGCGTTGTTGGGCCGGACGTGACCCAGTACTTC
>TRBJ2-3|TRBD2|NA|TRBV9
CASSVAASGFQRTDTQYF
TGTGCCAGCAGCGTAGCGGCTAGCGGCTTCCAACGCACAGATACGCAGTATTTT
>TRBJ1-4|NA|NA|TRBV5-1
CASSYRDRGEKLFF
TGCGCCAGCAGCTACCGGGACCGGGGTGAAAAACTGTTTTTT
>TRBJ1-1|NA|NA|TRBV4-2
CASSRLGGLENTEAFF
TGTGCCAGCAGCCGGCTTGGGGGACTGGAGAACACTGAAGCTTTCTTT
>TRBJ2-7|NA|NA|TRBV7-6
CASSLVGRGSYEQYF
TGTGCCAGCAGCTTAGTCGGCAGGGGCTCCTACGAGCAGTACTTC
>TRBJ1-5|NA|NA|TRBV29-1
CSVEKGDGNQPQHF
TGCAGCGTTGAAAAAGGGGATGGCAATCAGCCCCAGCATTTT
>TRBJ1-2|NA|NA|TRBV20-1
CSASGQAIDYGYTF
TGCAGTGCTAGTGGGCAGGCTATAGACTATGGCTACACCTTC
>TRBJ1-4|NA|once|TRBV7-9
CASSPRAYPEKLFF
TGTGCCAGCAGCCCCCGGGCGTATCCTGAAAAACTGTTTTTT
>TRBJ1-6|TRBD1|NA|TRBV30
CAWSFGQGDNSPLHF
TGTGCCTGGAGTTTTGGACAGGGGGATAATTCACCCCTCCACTTT
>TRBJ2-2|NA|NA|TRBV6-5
CASSLVPSAGELFF
TGTGCCAGCAGTTTAGTACCGAGTGCCGGGGAGCTGTTTTTT
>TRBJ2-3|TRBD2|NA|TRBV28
CASSLSSSGTTDTQYF
TGTGCCAGCAGTTTAAGTTCTAGCGGGACAACAGATACGCAGTATTTT
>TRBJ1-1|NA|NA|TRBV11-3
CASSRGVDTEAFF
TGTGCCAGCAGTCGTGGGGTGGACACTGAAGCTTTCTTT
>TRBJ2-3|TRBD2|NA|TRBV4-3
CASSYTGGTTDTQYF
TGCGCCAGCAGCTACACGGGGGGTACCACAGATACGCAGTATTTT
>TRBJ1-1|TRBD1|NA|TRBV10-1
CASSERDRGDTEAFF
TGCGCCAGCAGTGAGAGGGACAGGGGAGACACTGAAGCTTTCTTT
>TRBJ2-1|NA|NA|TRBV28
CASSPNLPEQFF
TGTGCCAGCAGTCCTAACCTCCCCGAGCAGTTCTTC
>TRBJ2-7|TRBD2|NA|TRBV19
CASSIRASLAGTYEQYF
TGTGCCAGTAGTATTAGAGCATCGCTAGCGGGAACCTACGAGCAGTACTTC
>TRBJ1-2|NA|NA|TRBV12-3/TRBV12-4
CASSPVAPNGYTF
TGTGCCAGCAGTCCCGTAGCCCCGAATGGCTACACCTTC
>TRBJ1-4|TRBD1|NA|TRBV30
CAWASLTGAGEKLFF
TGTGCCTGGGCTAGCCTCACAGGGGCCGGTGAAAAACTGTTTTTT
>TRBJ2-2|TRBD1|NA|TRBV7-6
CASSPQGQVNTGELFF
TGTGCCAGCAGCCCACAAGGACAGGTGAACACCGGGGAGCTGTTTTTT
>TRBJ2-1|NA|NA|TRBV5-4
CASSASVHEQFF
TGTGCCAGCAGCGCTAGTGTTCATGAGCAGTTCTTC
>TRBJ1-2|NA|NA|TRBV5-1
CASSLGAGDYGYTF
TGCGCCAGCAGCTTGGGTGCAGGGGATTATGGCTACACCTTC
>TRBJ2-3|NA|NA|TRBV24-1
CATSEGRTDTQYF
TGTGCCACCAGTGAGGGGAGGACAGATACGCAGTATTTT
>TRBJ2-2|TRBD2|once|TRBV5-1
CASSLARAGGNTGELFF
TGCGCCAGCAGCTTGGCTCGAGCGGGAGGGAACACCGGGGAGCTGTTTTTT
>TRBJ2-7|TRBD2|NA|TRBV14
CASSQEGLAGLSYEQYF
TGTGCCAGCAGCCAGGAGGGACTAGCGGGGCTCTCCTACGAGCAGTACTTC
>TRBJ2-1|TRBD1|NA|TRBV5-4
CASSLGGFDRDKPFYNEQFF
TGTGCCAGCAGCTTGGGGGGATTCGACAGGGATAAGCCTTTCTACAATGAGCAGTTCTTC